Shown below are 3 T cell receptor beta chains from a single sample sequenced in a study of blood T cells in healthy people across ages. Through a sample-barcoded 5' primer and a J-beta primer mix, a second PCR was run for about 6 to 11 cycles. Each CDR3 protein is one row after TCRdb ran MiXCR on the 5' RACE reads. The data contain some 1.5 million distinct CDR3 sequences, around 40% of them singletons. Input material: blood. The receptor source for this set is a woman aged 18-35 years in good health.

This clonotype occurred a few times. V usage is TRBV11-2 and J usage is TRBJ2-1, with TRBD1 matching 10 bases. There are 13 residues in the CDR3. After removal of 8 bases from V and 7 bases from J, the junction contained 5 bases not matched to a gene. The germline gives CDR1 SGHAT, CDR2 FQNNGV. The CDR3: CASGDRGSNEQFF. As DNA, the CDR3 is TGTGCCAGCGGGGACAGGGGTAGTAATGAGCAGTTCTTC.

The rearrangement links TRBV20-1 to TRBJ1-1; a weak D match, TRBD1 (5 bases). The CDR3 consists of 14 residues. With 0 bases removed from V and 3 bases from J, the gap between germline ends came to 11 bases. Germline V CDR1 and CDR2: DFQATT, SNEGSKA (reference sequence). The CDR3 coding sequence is TGCAGTGCTAGAGATCAGAGGGGCCACACTGAAGCTTTCTTT. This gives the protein CSARDQRGHTEAFF.

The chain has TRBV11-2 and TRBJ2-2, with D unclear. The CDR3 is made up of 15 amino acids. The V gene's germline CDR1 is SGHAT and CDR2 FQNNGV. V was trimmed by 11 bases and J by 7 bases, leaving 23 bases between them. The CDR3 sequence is CACPGYTVQGGELFF. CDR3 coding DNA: TGTGCCTGCCCTGGCTACACCGTCCAAGGCGGGGAGCTGTTTTTT.